This is a list of T cell receptor beta chains from one sample in a study of post-analysis software for immune sequencing data. TCRdb redid the calling of the PCR reads with MiXCR, one entry per CDR3 protein. The sample lists 150,000 to 200,000 distinct CDR3 sequences; about 32% were seen once. The sequenced material came from blood. The receptors come from a girl between 10 and 17 years old with multiple sclerosis. Both conserved end residues are trimmed from each CDR3. Some rows have no size entry. The others give once, few or many, or a class for an expanded clone.

>TRBJ1-1|.|TRBV13
ASSPYRGRNTEAF
>TRBJ2-1|many|TRBV7-9
ASSEREGPSYNEQF
>TRBJ2-3|few|TRBV5-1
ASSLRLLGDTQY
>TRBJ2-4|many|TRBV29-1
SARLAGDVDIQY
>TRBJ2-7|many|TRBV6-6
ASLRGRGVAYEQY
>TRBJ2-6|many|TRBV29-1
SVVEGAGANVLT
>TRBJ2-7|.|TRBV5-6
ASSLRGVEQY
>TRBJ2-7|few|TRBV5-6
ASSVHRQGLLWSEQY
>TRBJ2-6|once|TRBV7-9
ASSLEIESLASSGANVLT
>TRBJ2-2|few|TRBV10-3
AISLRMTENTGELF
>TRBJ2-1|.|TRBV3-1
ASSQNYGVSSYNEQF
>TRBJ1-5|many|TRBV5-1
ASSWTRVDSNQPQH
>TRBJ2-1|few|TRBV12-3/TRBV12-4
ASMRGQPNEQF
>TRBJ2-1|.|TRBV28
ASDLGRMAVNEQF
>TRBJ1-5|.|TRBV9
ASSPRQGGEPQH
>TRBJ2-1|.|TRBV20-1
SARAPGALDKMSQF
>TRBJ1-1|.|TRBV2
ASRTEGTGAGEAF
>TRBJ2-1|.|TRBV20-1
SAIPQREGNEQF
>TRBJ2-2|.|TRBV3-1
ASSQTTLWDTPDQNTGELF
>TRBJ2-5|few|TRBV5-1
ASSLEAAGQETQY
>TRBJ2-1|many|TRBV12-3/TRBV12-4
ASSGNEQF
>TRBJ2-1|.|TRBV12-3/TRBV12-4
ASRPTGGNEQF
>TRBJ2-3|.|TRBV10-3
AIGVAGDSTDTQY
>TRBJ1-1|.|TRBV20-1
SATTTGRTF
>TRBJ2-1|many|TRBV4-1
ASSRDLAGVSYNEQF
>TRBJ1-4|few|TRBV12-3/TRBV12-4
ASSSPGAQREKLF
>TRBJ2-2|few|TRBV30
AWSAGDNRATGELF
>TRBJ2-1|.|TRBV14
ASSQDTPGATYNEQF
>TRBJ2-1|few|TRBV5-4
ASSLRLTDAGEQF
>TRBJ1-1|few|TRBV5-8
ASSLEGTEGKVFEAF
>TRBJ2-2|.|TRBV28
ASSLVGQGIRTGELF
>TRBJ2-2|.|TRBV6-6
ASSSAGFDGELF
>TRBJ2-1|many|TRBV6-2/TRBV6-3
ASSGHRASGTGGNEQF
>TRBJ1-2|few|TRBV20-1
SARDGRGPNGST
>TRBJ2-1|many|TRBV7-2
ASRAGTVNEQF
>TRBJ2-2|.|TRBV29-1
SVGSEDTGERF
>TRBJ1-4|many|TRBV27
ASSLYATNEKLF
>TRBJ2-3|.|TRBV5-5
ASSFSSIVGDTQY
>TRBJ2-1|many|TRBV5-1
ASSLVAGEQF
>.|.|TRBV5-1
ASSLPRVQETQY
>TRBJ1-2|.|TRBV28
ASSLYAGTGDYGYT
>TRBJ2-1|.|TRBV9
ASSERGSSYNEQF